This TCR beta chain originates from a study of cytomegalovirus exposure and HLA in healthy donors. Across the study: Of over 300 genotyped donors, about 81% clustered with self-reported Caucasian donors.

A multiplex PCR was run with 60 Vbeta primers and 13 Jbeta primers. Some clones are missing from TCRdb's copy, which holds only in-frame ones; the method was immunoSEQ multiplex PCR. Here the sample spans around 180,000 clones, more than 70% being singletons. On this clone: Its antigen is not known.

Points from the study as a whole: Researchers reported from a later analysis that most CMV-associated TCR beta chains appeared HLA-restricted. Immune exposure information comprised only CMV serostatus.

Participants comprised healthy donors of bone marrow. Sequenced: PBMCs. The receptor comes from a girl aged 10-17 years in good health and CMV-seronegative.

This CDR3 reads CASREDSVYGYTF. The CDR3 DNA reads as TGTGCCAGCAGAGAAGACAGCGTCTATGGCTACACCTTC. This chain joins TRBV11-3 and TRBJ1-2; a possible D gene is TRBD1 (5 bases). CDR3 length: 13 amino acids. Germline V gene lookup returns CDR1 SGHNT and CDR2 YENEEA. V was shortened by 6 bases and J by 4 bases, with 12 bases between the two germline ends.